This T cell receptor (beta chain) derives from a study of blood T cell repertoires in COVID-19. On the study more broadly: Sample material is recorded as cDNA or gDNA derived from T cells, B-cell-depleted T cells, or PBMCs.

The germline CDR1 and CDR2 sequences are MNHNY and SVGAGI (reference sequence). The CDR3 contains 17 residues. The V end lost 5 bases, the J end lost 2 bases, and 18 bases lay between the germline ends. Measured with immunoSEQ multiplex PCR; TCRdb has only the in-frame clones, and not every one. The sample holds roughly 150,000 clones, roughly 85% seen once. Cohort placement rested on clinical history that participants reported themselves. The sequence derives from a woman in her seventies in a cohort exposed to, infected with or recovered from COVID-19 (not recorded which). The chain employs TRBV6-6 and TRBJ1-4, with D possibly being TRBD1 (5 bases). Sample: PBMCs or T cells enriched from blood (not recorded which). CDR3 sequence reads: CASSRPRAHRTNEKLFF. DNA of the CDR3: TGTGCCAGCAGTCGACCCAGGGCACACAGGACTAATGAAAAACTGTTTTTT.